These 5 T cell receptor beta chains came from one sample sequenced in a study of response to subunit inactivated influenza vaccine. TCRdb reprocessed the RT-PCR reads via MiXCR and lists one record per CDR3 protein. The table records approximately 570,000 distinct CDR3 sequences, less than 10% of them present only once. This material consisted of PBMCs from blood, taken around 25 months after vaccination. These receptors were obtained from a man between 50 and 69 years old who received an inactivated influenza vaccine.

This clonotype was detected many times. The V gene is TRBV20-1, the J gene TRBJ2-7; 12 positions agree with TRBD1. CDR3 size: 14 residues. CDR1 DFQATT and CDR2 SNEGSKA come from the germline V gene (reference sequence). The V segment lost 1 base and the J segment 7 bases; nucleotides outside the gene matches: 5. The CDR3 reads CSARGGQGAKEQYF. The CDR3 nucleotides are TGCAGTGCTAGAGGGGGACAGGGGGCGAAAGAGCAGTACTTC.

Many counts were recorded for this clonotype. The chain has TRBV12-3 or TRBV12-4 and TRBJ1-1; tentative D call: TRBD1 (5 bases). V was trimmed by 6 bases and J by 8 bases, leaving 13 bases between them. This CDR3 is 12 amino acids long. CDR3 protein: CASRPDRAEAFF. CDR3 coding DNA: TGTGCCAGCAGACCCGACAGAGCCGAAGCTTTCTTT.

This chain connects TRBV20-1 to TRBJ1-1; the D is unclear. Trimming pared 3 bases from V and 10 bases from J, leaving 12 bases between. Germline CDR1 is DFQATT and CDR2 is SNEGSKA (reference sequence). The CDR3 runs 11 residues. This chain's CDR3 is CSASLRRSAFF. The CDR3 DNA sequence: TGCAGTGCTAGCCTGAGGAGATCAGCTTTCTTT.

This clonotype showed up just a few times. The V and J genes are TRBV6-1 and TRBJ1-4; tentative D call: TRBD1 (6 bases). CDR1 is MNHNS, CDR2 SASEGT, per germline. Trimming removed 4 bases at V and 3 bases at J, with 12 bases between. The length of the CDR3 is 15 residues. This CDR3 reads CASSGADSPNEKLFF. The CDR3 bases are TGTGCCAGCAGTGGGGCGGACAGCCCTAATGAAAAACTGTTTTTT.

This clonotype was counted only a few times. This chain links TRBV11-1 with TRBJ2-2; tentatively, D is TRBD1 (5 bases). Germline V gene data show CDR1 as SGHAT and CDR2 as FQDESV (reference sequence). The CDR3 contains 13 residues. The germline V and J ends were trimmed by 5 bases and 8 bases, with 12 bases remaining between them. The chain's CDR3 is CASSARVSGELFF. CDR3 bases: TGTGCCAGCAGCGCCAGGGTTTCTGGGGAGCTGTTTTTT.